This entry concerns a single TCR beta chain. The antigen is undetermined. These data come from a study of CD8 T cells in Susac syndrome. Turning to the study itself: When blood was drawn, patients with Susac syndrome were on intravenous immunoglobulin alone, on corticosteroids, or therapy-naive. Study-level results: The CD4+ T cell repertoire of patients with Susac syndrome showed no detectable clonal expansion.

An amount of RNA that ranged from about 0.45 to 1 ug was reverse transcribed with random hexamers. Each CDR3 protein is one row after TCRdb ran MiXCR on the immunoSEQ multiplex PCR reads. The table shows 150,000 to 200,000 distinct CDR3 sequences, with 90% to 95% occurring only once. CD8+ and CD4+ blood T cells underwent TCR beta sequencing. The material sequenced was CD4+ T cells from PBMCs. This TCR derives from a human donor with Susac syndrome.

Here the CDR3 DNA reads TGTGCCAGCAGTTACCAGGGGTTGAACACTGAAGCTTTCTTT. Protein sequence: CASSYQGLNTEAFF. The chain couples TRBV6-5 to TRBJ1-1; tentatively, D is TRBD1 (6 bases). This CDR3 contains 14 residues. Germline CDR1 MNHEY, CDR2 SVGAGI. Trimming removed 2 bases at V and 0 bases at J, with 7 bases between.